This T cell receptor (beta chain) was profiled in a study of cytomegalovirus exposure and HLA in healthy donors. 60 Vbeta and 13 Jbeta primers were used in PCR. The repertoire was sequenced with immunoSEQ multiplex PCR; TCRdb's copy has only in-frame clones and lacks some. The sample has 95,000 to 150,000 clones, 70% to 80% seen once; the top ten hold less than 4%. This clone was found a few times. CDR3 length equals 14 residues. Germline V gives CDR1 SGDLS, CDR2 YYNGEE. The V segment lost 4 bases and the J segment 5 bases; nucleotides outside the gene matches: 6. Sample: PBMCs. This receptor was obtained from a man in his forties in good health and CMV-seropositive. The chain carries TRBV9 and TRBJ1-1, with 9 nucleotides matching TRBD1. Written as DNA, the CDR3 is TGTGCCAGCAGCCTGGGACAGGGTGGAACTGAAGCTTTCTTT. Its translation is CASSLGQGGTEAFF. Full variable domain (outside the CDR3, taken from reference TRBV9 and TRBJ1-1): DSGVTQTPKHLITATGQRVTLRCSPRSGDLSVYWYQQSLDQGLQFLIQYYNGEERAKGNILERFSAQQFPDLHSELNLSSLELGDSALYFCASSLGQGGTEAFFGQGTRLTVV.